One T cell receptor beta chain is described in this entry. Trimming removed 5 bases at V and 0 bases at J, with 11 bases between. This CDR3 has 15 residues. The germline V gene encodes CDR1 PRHDT and CDR2 FYEKMQ (reference sequence). In the original analysis: The assay estimated nucleated cells by amplifying reference gene primers. TCRdb's copy holds only in-frame clones and misses some; the assay was immunoSEQ multiplex PCR. That table gives V, J and clone size, and the DNA gave D and trimming. The sample comprises about 490,000 clones, approximately 85% of which are singletons, and under 4% rests with the top ten. The data are from a study of blood T cell repertoires in COVID-19. Whole-study context: Samples taken during acute and convalescent COVID-19 were collected in the United States, Italy and Spain. Sample material is recorded as cDNA or gDNA derived from T cells, B-cell-depleted T cells, or PBMCs.

The chain couples TRBV13 to TRBJ2-1, with a tentative D call TRBD1 (6 bases). This clonotype originated in a human donor in a cohort sampled during active COVID-19. Source material: peripheral blood. The CDR3 DNA is TGTGCCAGCAGCGACTGGGGGCTCTCCTACAATGAGCAGTTCTTC. Translation: CASSDWGLSYNEQFF.